This T cell receptor beta chain comes out of a study of vaccination effects on CD4 cells after COVID-19. About this clone: What it binds is not known.

An approximately 10-day culture period preceded the isolation of CD4+ T cells. The CDR3 is 13 amino acids. Germline values: CDR1 MNHNY, CDR2 SVGAGI (reference sequence). The V gene lost 5 bases and the J gene lost 7 bases, with 12 bases spanning the gap. Clones were sequenced by immunoSEQ multiplex PCR, and TCRdb holds only the in-frame ones, with some missing. The repertoire has about 74,000 clones, roughly three quarters of them found once; the top ten carry roughly 1.9%. The sample in question was CD4+ T cells from PBMCs cultured without peptide, obtained before COVID-19 vaccination. The TCR sequence derives from a human donor who received a COVID-19 vaccine. This chain uses TRBV6-6 with TRBJ2-1; D possibly matches TRBD1 or TRBD2 (5 bases each). The CDR3 DNA sequence: TGTGCCAGCAGTCCCGGGGCTAGGAATGAGCAGTTCTTC. Protein product: CASSPGARNEQFF.